A selection of T cell receptor beta chains follows, all from one sample in a study of T cells in Graves' hyperthyroidism and ophthalmopathy. One entry per CDR3 protein results from TCRdb running MiXCR on the multiplex PCR reads. The sample shows approximately 610,000 distinct CDR3 sequences, approximately 15% of them seen only once. Sequencing input: blood. The receptors shown here come from a woman between 18 and 30 years old with Graves' hyperthyroidism. CDR3s include the opening cysteine and the closing phenylalanine or tryptophan. The D gene is left open where the match is weak. Some rows mark clone size as missing; the rest say once, few, many or name a class of expanded clone.

v_gene: TRBV19
len: 15
j_gene: TRBJ2-5
d_gene: TRBD2
abundance: few
CDR3nt: TGTGCCAGTAGTCTAGGACTAGCGGGGATGGAGACCCAGTACTTC
CDR3aa: CASSLGLAGMETQYF

v_gene: TRBV7-9
len: 15
j_gene: TRBJ2-7
d_gene: TRBD2
abundance: .
CDR3nt: TGTGCCAGCAGCCCCTATAGCGGGAGTAACTACGAGCAGTACTTC
CDR3aa: CASSPYSGSNYEQYF

v_gene: TRBV6-4
len: 13
j_gene: TRBJ2-1
d_gene: TRBD2
abundance: .
CDR3nt: TGTGCCAGCAGACAACTAGCGGGCAATGAGCAGTTCTTC
CDR3aa: CASRQLAGNEQFF

v_gene: TRBV13
len: 16
j_gene: TRBJ1-5
d_gene: TRBD1
abundance: many
CDR3nt: TGTGCCAGCAGCTTAGGCGTCACAGGGGGCAGTCAGCCCCAGCATTTT
CDR3aa: CASSLGVTGGSQPQHF

v_gene: TRBV20-1
len: 15
j_gene: TRBJ2-5
d_gene: .
abundance: .
CDR3nt: TGCAGTGCTACCCCTACGGGGCGGGGACAAGAGACCCAGTACTTC
CDR3aa: CSATPTGRGQETQYF

v_gene: TRBV5-1
len: 16
j_gene: TRBJ1-6
d_gene: .
abundance: few
CDR3nt: TGCGCCAGCAGCTTGACGGGGGGCAAGAGTATTTCACCCCTCCACTTT
CDR3aa: CASSLTGGKSISPLHF

v_gene: TRBV7-2
len: 16
j_gene: TRBJ2-1
d_gene: .
abundance: .
CDR3nt: TGTGCCAGCAGCTTAGATGGTGTAGCGGTTTCCAATGAGCAGTTCTTC
CDR3aa: CASSLDGVAVSNEQFF

v_gene: TRBV19
len: 13
j_gene: TRBJ1-1
d_gene: .
abundance: .
CDR3nt: TGTGCCAGTAGTATGAACCCTGGAGTTGAAGCTTTCTTT
CDR3aa: CASSMNPGVEAFF

v_gene: TRBV6-1
len: 14
j_gene: TRBJ2-7
d_gene: TRBD1
abundance: few
CDR3nt: TGTGCCAGCAGGGGTTGGGACAGGGGAGACGAGCAGTACTTC
CDR3aa: CASRGWDRGDEQYF

v_gene: TRBV3-1
len: 17
j_gene: TRBJ1-5
d_gene: TRBD1
abundance: many
CDR3nt: TGTGCCAGCAGCCCCCACCCTCCAGACAGGGCGCTATATCCCCAGCATTTT
CDR3aa: CASSPHPPDRALYPQHF

v_gene: TRBV6-1
len: 20
j_gene: TRBJ2-2
d_gene: TRBD2
abundance: few
CDR3nt: TGTGCCAGCAGTGATGTTAAAAGGATCCTAGCGGTGAGGAACACCGGGGAGCTGTTTTTT
CDR3aa: CASSDVKRILAVRNTGELFF

v_gene: TRBV6-1
len: 15
j_gene: TRBJ2-7
d_gene: .
abundance: .
CDR3nt: TGTGCCAGCACCCGAAGCGGTCGGGGTTCCTACGAGCAGTACTTC
CDR3aa: CASTRSGRGSYEQYF

v_gene: TRBV12-3/TRBV12-4
len: 17
j_gene: TRBJ1-4
d_gene: .
abundance: many
CDR3nt: TGTGCCAGCAGTTTATACCCGGGGACCTTAACTAATGAAAAACTGTTTTTT
CDR3aa: CASSLYPGTLTNEKLFF

v_gene: TRBV28
len: 11
j_gene: TRBJ2-1
d_gene: .
abundance: .
CDR3nt: TGTGCCAGCCTAGAGGACAATGAGCAGGTCTTC
CDR3aa: CASLEDNEQVF

v_gene: TRBV29-1
len: 13
j_gene: TRBJ1-2
d_gene: .
abundance: few
CDR3nt: TGCAGCGTTGAAGAGGGACCGATCTATGGCTACACCTTC
CDR3aa: CSVEEGPIYGYTF

v_gene: TRBV28
len: 12
j_gene: TRBJ2-3
d_gene: .
abundance: few
CDR3nt: TGTGCCACCCGGAACTCCCCAGATACGCAGTATTTT
CDR3aa: CATRNSPDTQYF

v_gene: TRBV6-5
len: 15
j_gene: TRBJ1-1
d_gene: .
abundance: many
CDR3nt: TGTGCCAGCAGTTACTCGTACAGCATGAACACTGAAGCTTTCTTT
CDR3aa: CASSYSYSMNTEAFF

v_gene: TRBV11-1
len: 13
j_gene: TRBJ2-7
d_gene: .
abundance: .
CDR3nt: TGTGCCAGCAGGCCCCCCGGGCGATCCGAGCAGTACTTC
CDR3aa: CASRPPGRSEQYF

v_gene: TRBV10-1
len: 14
j_gene: TRBJ1-6
d_gene: .
abundance: many
CDR3nt: TGCGCCAGCCTCGGACGATCCTATAATTCACCCCTCCACTTT
CDR3aa: CASLGRSYNSPLHF

v_gene: TRBV13
len: 17
j_gene: TRBJ1-1
d_gene: .
abundance: .
CDR3nt: TGTGCCAGCAGCTTAGGAGGGTCTTGGGGGTGGAACACTGAAGCTTTCTTT
CDR3aa: CASSLGGSWGWNTEAFF

v_gene: TRBV6-1
len: 12
j_gene: TRBJ2-7
d_gene: .
abundance: many
CDR3nt: TGTGCCAGCAGGATCCACCTCTACGAGCAGTACTTC
CDR3aa: CASRIHLYEQYF

v_gene: TRBV5-8
len: 15
j_gene: TRBJ1-2
d_gene: .
abundance: .
CDR3nt: TGTGCCAGCGCTCCAACCATCACAGGATCCTATGGCTACACCTTC
CDR3aa: CASAPTITGSYGYTF

v_gene: TRBV7-8
len: 13
j_gene: TRBJ1-5
d_gene: .
abundance: few
CDR3nt: TGTGCCAGCAGCTTAGAAATTCTGGGGCCCCAGCATTTT
CDR3aa: CASSLEILGPQHF

v_gene: TRBV11-2
len: 11
j_gene: TRBJ2-3
d_gene: .
abundance: .
CDR3nt: TGTGCCAGCAGCTTAGTTGGGGGGCAGTATTTT
CDR3aa: CASSLVGGQYF

v_gene: TRBV7-9
len: 14
j_gene: TRBJ2-7
d_gene: .
abundance: few
CDR3nt: TGTGCCAGCAGCCCCGACAGTGTGGACTACGAGCAGTACTTC
CDR3aa: CASSPDSVDYEQYF

v_gene: TRBV5-1
len: 15
j_gene: TRBJ2-5
d_gene: .
abundance: few
CDR3nt: TGCGCCAGCAGCTTGACGTCTCGGGGTGGAGAGACCCAGTACTTC
CDR3aa: CASSLTSRGGETQYF

v_gene: TRBV10-3
len: 12
j_gene: TRBJ2-7
d_gene: .
abundance: many
CDR3nt: TGTGCCATCAGAGACAGAACCTACGAGCAGTACTTC
CDR3aa: CAIRDRTYEQYF

v_gene: TRBV11-2
len: 14
j_gene: TRBJ1-2
d_gene: .
abundance: .
CDR3nt: TGTGCCAGCAGCTTAGAGCCACAGGGAGGGGGCTACACCTTC
CDR3aa: CASSLEPQGGGYTF

v_gene: TRBV15
len: 15
j_gene: TRBJ1-2
d_gene: .
abundance: many
CDR3nt: TGTGCCACCAGCAGAGATTTCGGCGTTAACTATGGCTACACCTTC
CDR3aa: CATSRDFGVNYGYTF

v_gene: TRBV11-2
len: 15
j_gene: TRBJ2-1
d_gene: .
abundance: many
CDR3nt: TGTGCCAGCAGCTGGGAGACAGGGACTTACAATGAGCAGTTCTTC
CDR3aa: CASSWETGTYNEQFF

v_gene: TRBV5-1
len: 15
j_gene: TRBJ1-5
d_gene: .
abundance: .
CDR3nt: TGCGCCAGCAGCTTGGAGCAGGGGCCAAATCAGCCCCAGCATTTT
CDR3aa: CASSLEQGPNQPQHF

v_gene: TRBV7-2
len: 15
j_gene: TRBJ2-2
d_gene: .
abundance: .
CDR3nt: TGTGCCAGCAGCTTTTTGTGGGGGAGCACCGGGGAGCTGTTTTTT
CDR3aa: CASSFLWGSTGELFF

v_gene: TRBV12-3/TRBV12-4
len: 16
j_gene: TRBJ2-5
d_gene: TRBD2
abundance: many
CDR3nt: TGTGCCGGCGATCTGGGACTAGCGGGAAAGCAAGAGACCCAGTACTTC
CDR3aa: CAGDLGLAGKQETQYF

v_gene: TRBV7-2
len: 13
j_gene: TRBJ1-1
d_gene: TRBD1
abundance: few
CDR3nt: TGTGCCAGCACCGGACAGGGGTTCACTGAAGCTTTCTTT
CDR3aa: CASTGQGFTEAFF

v_gene: TRBV18
len: 13
j_gene: TRBJ1-1
d_gene: .
abundance: many
CDR3nt: TGTGCCAGCTCACCAGTCGGGACCACTGAAGCTTTCTTT
CDR3aa: CASSPVGTTEAFF

v_gene: TRBV4-1
len: 13
j_gene: TRBJ1-3
d_gene: .
abundance: once
CDR3nt: TGCGCCAGCAGCCAGAACTCTGGAAACACCATATATTTT
CDR3aa: CASSQNSGNTIYF

v_gene: TRBV6-5
len: 14
j_gene: TRBJ2-1
d_gene: TRBD1
abundance: .
CDR3nt: TGTGCCAGCAGTTACGGCGGGACAGGCAATGAGCAGTTCTTC
CDR3aa: CASSYGGTGNEQFF

v_gene: TRBV20-1
len: 13
j_gene: TRBJ1-1
d_gene: .
abundance: many
CDR3nt: TGCAGTGCTAGAACAGGGAAGGAAACTGAAGCTTTCTTT
CDR3aa: CSARTGKETEAFF

v_gene: TRBV20-1
len: 13
j_gene: TRBJ2-3
d_gene: .
abundance: many
CDR3nt: TGCAGTGCTAAAGGGGCGCGCACAGATACGCAGTATTTT
CDR3aa: CSAKGARTDTQYF

v_gene: TRBV6-2/TRBV6-3
len: 12
j_gene: TRBJ2-1
d_gene: .
abundance: .
CDR3nt: TGTGCCAGCAGGCACTACTACGGTGAGCAGTTCTTC
CDR3aa: CASRHYYGEQFF

v_gene: TRBV20-1
len: 15
j_gene: TRBJ2-7
d_gene: TRBD2
abundance: .
CDR3nt: TGCAGTGCCTCTCCATGGACTAGGGTCGACAACGAGCAGTACTTC
CDR3aa: CSASPWTRVDNEQYF

v_gene: TRBV7-2
len: 15
j_gene: TRBJ1-1
d_gene: .
abundance: .
CDR3nt: TGTGCCAGCAGCTTATGGCACAGGGCAGGCACTGAAGCTTTCTTT
CDR3aa: CASSLWHRAGTEAFF

v_gene: TRBV2
len: 14
j_gene: TRBJ1-2
d_gene: .
abundance: many
CDR3nt: TGTGCCAGTATCAGTGCTCGACGGAACTATGGCTACACCTTC
CDR3aa: CASISARRNYGYTF

v_gene: TRBV19
len: 16
j_gene: TRBJ1-5
d_gene: .
abundance: .
CDR3nt: TGTGCCAGTAGGGCTACAGGGATCCCTTGGGATCAGCCCCAGCATTTT
CDR3aa: CASRATGIPWDQPQHF

v_gene: TRBV29-1
len: 13
j_gene: TRBJ1-3
d_gene: .
abundance: many
CDR3nt: TGCAGCGTTGACGGGGGTACTGGAAACACCATATATTTT
CDR3aa: CSVDGGTGNTIYF

v_gene: TRBV7-9
len: 17
j_gene: TRBJ1-1
d_gene: .
abundance: many
CDR3nt: TGTGCCAGCAGAGAGAGTGGGAGGTCGGGGTTGAACACTGAAGCTTTCTTT
CDR3aa: CASRESGRSGLNTEAFF

v_gene: TRBV6-2/TRBV6-3
len: 18
j_gene: TRBJ1-5
d_gene: .
abundance: few
CDR3nt: TGTGCCAGCAGTTCAGTGATTTTCCTATTCGATAGCAATCAGCCCCAGCATTTT
CDR3aa: CASSSVIFLFDSNQPQHF

v_gene: TRBV4-2
len: 15
j_gene: TRBJ2-6
d_gene: .
abundance: .
CDR3nt: TGTGCCAGCAGCCAACTTCCCTCTGGGGCCAACGTCCTGACTTTC
CDR3aa: CASSQLPSGANVLTF

v_gene: TRBV11-3
len: 14
j_gene: TRBJ1-4
d_gene: TRBD1
abundance: many
CDR3nt: TGTGCCAGCAGCCGGGGACAGGGGGGCGAAAAACTGTTTTTT
CDR3aa: CASSRGQGGEKLFF

v_gene: TRBV18
len: 16
j_gene: TRBJ2-7
d_gene: TRBD2
abundance: few
CDR3nt: TGTGCCAGCTCACGGACTAGCGGGAGTGGAATCTACGAGCAGTACTTC
CDR3aa: CASSRTSGSGIYEQYF

v_gene: TRBV10-3
len: 12
j_gene: TRBJ1-2
d_gene: .
abundance: many
CDR3nt: TGTGCCATCAATAGGGCTGGCTATGGCTACACCTTC
CDR3aa: CAINRAGYGYTF